The source of this T cell receptor beta chain is a study of shared clonotypes between healthy human individuals. Using immunoSEQ multiplex PCR, the repertoire was profiled, and TCRdb retains in-frame clones only, with some absent. The profile shows 2 million to 2.5 million clones, 92% of them singletons. This clone was detected a few times. Germline V gene data show CDR1 as SGHTA and CDR2 as FQGTGA. V gave up 6 bases and J gave up 3 bases, with 11 bases separating them. The CDR3 is made up of 13 amino acids. Material: naive CD4+ T cells from PBMCs. Subset of the sample: CD45RA+ positively selected. The source is a man aged 18 to 29 in good health. Some clones in this sample may be carry-over from other donors' samples. The rearrangement joins TRBV7-3 to TRBJ1-1, with a tentative D call TRBD1 (5 bases). CDR3 in amino acids: CASSLDRDTEAFF. In nucleotides, the CDR3 is TGTGCCAGCAGTCTTGACAGAGACACTGAAGCTTTCTTT.